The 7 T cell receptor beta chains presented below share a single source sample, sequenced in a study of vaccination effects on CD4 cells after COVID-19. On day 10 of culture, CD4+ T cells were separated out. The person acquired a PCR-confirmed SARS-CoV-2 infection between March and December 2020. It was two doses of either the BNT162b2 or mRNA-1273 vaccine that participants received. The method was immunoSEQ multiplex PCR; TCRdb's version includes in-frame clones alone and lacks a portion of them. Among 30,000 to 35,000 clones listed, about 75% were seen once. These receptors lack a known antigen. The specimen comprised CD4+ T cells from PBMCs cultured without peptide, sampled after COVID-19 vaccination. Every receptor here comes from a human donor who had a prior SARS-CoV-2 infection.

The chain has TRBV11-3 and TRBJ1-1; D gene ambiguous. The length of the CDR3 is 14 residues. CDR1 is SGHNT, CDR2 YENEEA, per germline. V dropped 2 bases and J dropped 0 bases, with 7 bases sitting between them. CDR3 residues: CASSLLYMNTEAFF. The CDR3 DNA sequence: TGTGCCAGCAGCTTACTCTATATGAACACTGAAGCTTTCTTT.

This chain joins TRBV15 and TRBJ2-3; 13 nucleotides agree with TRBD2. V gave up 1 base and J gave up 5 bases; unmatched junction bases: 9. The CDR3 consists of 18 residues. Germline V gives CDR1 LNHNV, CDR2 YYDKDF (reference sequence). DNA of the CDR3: TGTGCCACCAGCAGAGCCCGGACTAGCGGGAGTGGTGTAGATACGCAGTATTTT. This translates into CATSRARTSGSGVDTQYF.

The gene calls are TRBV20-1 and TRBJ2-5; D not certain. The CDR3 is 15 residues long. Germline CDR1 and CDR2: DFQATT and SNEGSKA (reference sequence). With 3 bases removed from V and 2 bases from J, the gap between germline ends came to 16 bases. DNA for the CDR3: TGCAGTGCTAGTGGCGTAAGGTCCCAACAAGAGACCCAGTACTTC. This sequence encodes CSASGVRSQQETQYF.

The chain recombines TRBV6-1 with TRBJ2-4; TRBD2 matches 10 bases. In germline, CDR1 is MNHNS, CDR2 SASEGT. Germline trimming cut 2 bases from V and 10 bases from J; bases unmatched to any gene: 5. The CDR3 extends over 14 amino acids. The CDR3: CASSESSGGGIQYF. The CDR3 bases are TGTGCCAGCAGTGAATCTAGCGGGGGCGGGATTCAGTACTTC.

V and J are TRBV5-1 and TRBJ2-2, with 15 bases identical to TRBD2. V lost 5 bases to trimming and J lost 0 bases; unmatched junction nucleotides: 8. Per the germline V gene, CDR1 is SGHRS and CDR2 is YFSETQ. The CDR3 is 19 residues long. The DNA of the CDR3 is TGCGCCAGCAGTTACCCCGGGACTAGCGGGGGGACGAACACCGGGGAGCTGTTTTTT. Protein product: CASSYPGTSGGTNTGELFF.

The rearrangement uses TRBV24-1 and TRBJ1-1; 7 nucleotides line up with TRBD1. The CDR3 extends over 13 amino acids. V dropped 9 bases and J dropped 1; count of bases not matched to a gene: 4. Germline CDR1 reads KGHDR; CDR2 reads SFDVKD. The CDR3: CATGGQPNTEAFF. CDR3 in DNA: TGTGCCACCGGGGGACAGCCGAACACTGAAGCTTTCTTT.

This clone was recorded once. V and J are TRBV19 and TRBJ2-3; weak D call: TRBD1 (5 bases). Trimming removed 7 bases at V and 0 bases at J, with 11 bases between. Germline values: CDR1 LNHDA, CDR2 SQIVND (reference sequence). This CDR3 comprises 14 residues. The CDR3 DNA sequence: TGTGCCAGTACCCTAGGGGCGAGCACAGATACGCAGTATTTT. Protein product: CASTLGASTDTQYF.